The 27 T cell receptor beta chains below all came from one sample that was sequenced in a study of vaccination effects on CD4 cells after COVID-19. Method: immunoSEQ multiplex PCR; TCRdb's copy keeps in-frame clones and lacks some. Counted here are approximately 11,000 clones, 74% occurring once; the ten biggest clones make up less than 25%. These receptors lack a known antigen. Antigen-specific CD4+ T cells were expanded with viral peptide pools in the ViraFEST assay before sequencing. Culture proceeded for 10 days, and CD4+ T cells were then isolated. The input for sequencing was CD4+ T cells from PBMCs cultured with HCoV-229E spike peptides, taken before COVID-19 vaccination. Every receptor here comes from a human donor who received a COVID-19 vaccine.

This chain connects TRBV5-1 to TRBJ2-7, with 8 nucleotides matching TRBD1. V dropped 5 bases and J dropped 4; count of bases not matched to a gene: 8. The germline CDR1 and CDR2 sequences are SGHRS and YFSETQ. The CDR3 extends over 14 amino acids. The CDR3 region has the DNA TGCGCCAGCAGTCGAGGACAGGGCCCTTACGAGCAGTACTTC. The encoded protein is CASSRGQGPYEQYF.

The gene calls are TRBV6-5 and TRBJ2-7; D tentatively reads TRBD1 or TRBD2 (5 bases each). The V gene's germline CDR1 is MNHEY and CDR2 SVGAGI. The length of the CDR3 is 13 residues. V was cut by 3 bases and J by 5 bases, with 11 bases left in between. CDR3 sequence reads: CASSYGGMNEQYF. The CDR3 DNA reads TGTGCCAGCAGTTATGGGGGAATGAACGAGCAGTACTTC.

This CDR3 is CASSPGPADTQYF. The CDR3 DNA follows: TGTGCCAGCAGCCCCGGACCGGCGGATACGCAGTATTTT. The V and J genes are TRBV5-5 and TRBJ2-3; D remains ambiguous. This CDR3 contains 13 residues. Germline assignment: CDR1 SGHKS and CDR2 YYEKEE (reference sequence). The V gene lost 4 bases and the J gene lost 6 bases, with 12 bases spanning the gap.

J is TRBJ1-6 and V is TRBV7-9; the D is unclear. The ends were cut back, 4 bases at V and 9 bases at J, with 22 bases in the middle. CDR1 and CDR2 from the germline V gene are SEHNR and FQNEAQ (reference sequence). This CDR3 spans 17 amino acids. The CDR3 DNA sequence: TGTGCCAGCAGCTCCCTCCGGGAAGGGAGGCATAGTTCACCCCTCCACTTT. Residues: CASSSLREGRHSSPLHF.

This chain uses TRBV3-1 (or the pseudogene TRBV3-2) with TRBJ2-7; TRBD2 agrees at 12 bases. Looked up from germline, CDR1 is LGHDT and CDR2 is YNNKEL (reference sequence). Losses at the gene ends were 4 bases for V and 6 bases for J; bases not matched to a gene: 4. The CDR3 covers 14 residues. The CDR3 region is CASSLTSGRPEQYF. In nucleotides, the CDR3 is TGTGCCAGCAGCCTGACTAGCGGGAGACCCGAGCAGTACTTC.

The chain joins TRBV12-3 or TRBV12-4 to TRBJ1-1, with D perhaps TRBD1 (5 bases). The CDR3 is 13 amino acids. The V gene lost 6 bases and the J gene lost 3 bases, with 11 bases spanning the gap. CDR3 nucleotide sequence: TGTGCCAGCAGCCTGGGGCCATACACTGAAGCTTTCTTT. Protein product: CASSLGPYTEAFF.

By sample share, this clone is hyperexpanded. The chain employs TRBV19 and TRBJ1-4; 7 nucleotides align to TRBD1. The CDR3 length is 15 residues. After removal of 6 bases from V and 1 base from J, the junction contained 5 bases not matched to a gene. The germline gives CDR1 LNHDA, CDR2 SQIVND (reference sequence). CDR3 sequence (DNA): TGTGCCAGTAGCCGACAGGGAGGAACTAATGAAAAACTGTTTTTT. It specifies CASSRQGGTNEKLFF.

The CDR3 bases are TGTGCCAGCAGGACAGGGGTCCTCTCTACCTTC. Translating gives CASRTGVLSTF. The V call is TRBV12-3 or TRBV12-4, the J call TRBJ1-2; TRBD1 matches at 8 bases. V was pared by 6 bases and J by 14 bases, with 8 bases of the junction left unmatched. The CDR3 contains 11 residues.

The J gene is TRBJ2-7, the V gene TRBV5-1, with D maybe TRBD2 (7 bases). CDR1 is SGHRS, CDR2 YFSETQ, per germline. The CDR3 contains 15 residues. V lost 2 bases and J 3 bases, leaving 15 bases between the germline ends. CDR3 bases: TGCGCCAGCAGCTTCGGGGGGCTCTGGGACTACGAGCAGTACTTC. It translates to CASSFGGLWDYEQYF.

This rearrangement joins TRBV9 to TRBJ1-3; 9 bases agree with TRBD1. There are 16 residues in the CDR3. From germline, CDR1 is SGDLS and CDR2 YYNGEE. The trim removed 1 base at V and 0 bases at J, leaving 2 bases unmatched. CDR3 protein: CASSVLDRGSGNTIYF. Written as DNA, the CDR3 is TGTGCCAGCAGCGTATTGGACAGGGGCTCTGGAAACACCATATATTTT. Variable domain in full (rest from reference TRBV9 and TRBJ1-3): DSGVTQTPKHLITATGQRVTLRCSPRSGDLSVYWYQQSLDQGLQFLIQYYNGEERAKGNILERFSAQQFPDLHSELNLSSLELGDSALYFCASSVLDRGSGNTIYFGEGSWLTVV.

This chain joins TRBV7-9 and TRBJ1-1; D uncertain. CDR3 length: 17 amino acids. Germline lookup yields CDR1 SEHNR and CDR2 FQNEAQ (reference sequence). The V end lost 1 base, the J end lost 1 base, and 16 bases lay between the germline ends. The CDR3 DNA reads TGTGCCAGCAGCTTAGGGGCAACCTCCTGGGGGAACACTGAAGCTTTCTTT. It translates to CASSLGATSWGNTEAFF.

The chain has TRBV7-9 and TRBJ1-2, with TRBD1 matching 9 bases. There are 16 residues in the CDR3. In germline, CDR1 is SEHNR, CDR2 FQNEAQ (reference sequence). Trimming removed 4 bases from V and 7 bases from J; junction bases left unmatched: 13. CDR3 sequence: CASSSTTGGAIRGYTF. The CDR3 DNA is TGTGCCAGCAGCTCGACGACAGGGGGTGCAATTCGTGGCTACACCTTC.

V usage is TRBV10-3 and J usage is TRBJ1-6; 10 bases are shared with TRBD1. CDR3 length equals 15 residues. Germline V gene data show CDR1 as ENHRY and CDR2 as SYGVKD. The ends lost 6 bases at V and 7 bases at J; junction bases unmatched: 6. CDR3 coding DNA: TGTGCCATCAGGTCCGGGACAGGGGTAAATTCACCCCTCCACTTT. Its translation: CAIRSGTGVNSPLHF.

This sequence joins TRBV28 and TRBJ2-1; the match to TRBD1 covers 8 bases. CDR1 MDHEN and CDR2 SYDVKM come from the germline V gene. J gave up 4 bases and V 6 bases, and 11 bases lay outside the gene matches. This CDR3 contains 16 residues. The CDR3 sequence: CASSPPSGGVYNEQFF. The CDR3 DNA reads TGTGCCAGCAGCCCACCTTCAGGGGGCGTTTACAATGAGCAGTTCTTC.

The chain recombines TRBV30 with TRBJ2-7; 10 bases fit TRBD1. The germline V gene encodes CDR1 GTSNPN and CDR2 SVGIG (reference sequence). CDR3 size: 14 residues. With 0 bases clipped from V and 3 bases from J, the junction kept 2 bases outside the gene matches. CDR3 nucleotides: TGTGCCTGGAGTGTTTGGGACAGGGGCTACGAGCAGTACTTC. Encoded protein: CAWSVWDRGYEQYF.

This clone was recorded a few times. The CDR3 DNA reads as TGTGCCAGCAGCACACCGAGGGGCCGCTATGGCTACACCTTC. Protein sequence: CASSTPRGRYGYTF. This chain uses TRBV11-3 with TRBJ1-2, with D possibly matching TRBD1 (5 bases). The ends were cut back, 5 bases at V and 4 bases at J, with 14 bases in the middle. This CDR3 region has 14 residues. The germline CDR1 and CDR2 sequences are SGHNT and YENEEA. Full variable domain (remainder filled in from reference TRBV11-3 and TRBJ1-2): EAGVVQSPRYKIIEKKQPVAFWCNPISGHNTLYWYLQNLGQGPELLIRYENEEAVDDSQLPKDRFSAERLKGVDSTLKIQPAELGDSAVYLCASSTPRGRYGYTFGSGTRLTVV.

V is TRBV6-2 or TRBV6-3 and J is TRBJ2-5; tentative D call: TRBD1 (6 bases). V gave up 2 bases and J gave up 9 bases, with 10 bases separating them. The germline V gene has CDR1 MNHEY and CDR2 SVGEGT. CDR3 length: 12 residues. CDR3 loop: CASSYRQGSQYF. Here the CDR3 DNA reads TGTGCCAGCAGTTACAGGCAGGGGTCCCAGTACTTC.

This chain links TRBV27 with TRBJ2-1; TRBD2 aligns across 11 bases. There are 16 residues in the CDR3. The ends lost 8 bases at V and 9 bases at J; junction bases unmatched: 15. The germline V gene has CDR1 MNHEY and CDR2 SMNVEV (reference sequence). This CDR3 is CASGRTGTSGLGEQFF. The CDR3 DNA reads TGTGCCAGCGGACGGACCGGGACTAGCGGCCTGGGTGAGCAGTTCTTC.

This chain links TRBV5-4 with TRBJ1-2; 7 bases align to TRBD1. This CDR3 is built from 15 residues. V shed 1 base, J shed 1 base, and the junction held 4 bases outside the gene matches. CDR1 and CDR2 (germline): SGHNT, YYREEE (reference sequence). This CDR3 is CASSLYDRVNYGYTF. In nucleotides, the CDR3 is TGTGCCAGCAGCTTGTACGACAGGGTTAACTATGGCTACACCTTC.

This clone was recorded once. The chain combines TRBV5-5 with TRBJ1-1; no clear D gene. This CDR3 is built from 12 residues. Germline values: CDR1 SGHKS, CDR2 YYEKEE (reference sequence). Trimming pared 4 bases from V and 7 bases from J, leaving 11 bases between. CDR3 bases: TGTGCCAGCAGCCTGGGATTGTATGAAGCTTTCTTT. Translation: CASSLGLYEAFF.

J is TRBJ2-7 and V is TRBV11-2, with D uncertain. Per the germline V gene, CDR1 is SGHAT and CDR2 is FQNNGV. The length of the CDR3 is 13 residues. Trimming left V 2 bases short and J 4 bases short, with 9 bases between. The CDR3 nucleotides are TGTGCCAGCAGCTTAAGCGCAGTGTACGAGCAGTACTTC. Residues: CASSLSAVYEQYF.

The chain is built from TRBV7-8 and TRBJ1-1, with D perhaps TRBD1 (6 bases). Germline V CDR1 and CDR2: SGHVS, FQNEAQ. The CDR3 totals 15 residues. Deletions cut 5 bases from V and 7 bases from J, with 20 bases between. The CDR3 loop reads CASSPRSGAIGEAFF. The CDR3 DNA reads TGTGCCAGCAGCCCGAGGTCGGGGGCTATCGGTGAAGCTTTCTTT.

V and J are TRBV11-1 and TRBJ1-3; 8 bases are shared with TRBD1. CDR3 length: 15 residues. Germline CDR1 and CDR2: SGHAT and FQDESV (reference sequence). The V gene end was trimmed by 5 bases and the J gene end by 2 bases; junction bases not matched to a gene: 5. Here the CDR3 DNA reads TGTGCCAGCAGCAAGGACAGGGTTGCTGGAAACACCATATATTTT. It codes for CASSKDRVAGNTIYF.

This clone was observed a single time. The chain recombines TRBV10-3 with TRBJ2-2; D is perhaps TRBD1 (6 bases). V lost 6 bases, J lost 2 bases, and 13 bases lay in between. Germline V gene lookup returns CDR1 ENHRY and CDR2 SYGVKD. This CDR3 comprises 15 residues. CDR3 protein: CAISTGTFNTGELFF. CDR3 coding DNA: TGTGCCATCAGCACCGGGACATTTAACACCGGGGAGCTGTTTTTT.

This chain joins TRBV19 and TRBJ2-1; D unclear. The CDR3 is made up of 13 amino acids. V was shortened by 3 bases and J by 3 bases, with 6 bases between the two germline ends. CDR1 is LNHDA and CDR2 is SQIVND in the germline V gene (reference sequence). The CDR3 coding sequence is TGTGCCAGTAGTATGAAACTCTACAATGAGCAGTTCTTC. Its translation is CASSMKLYNEQFF.

The rearrangement links TRBV7-3 to TRBJ2-2, with 8 bases aligning to TRBD2. This CDR3 region has 15 residues. The V and J ends lost 5 bases and 2 bases, in that order; junction bases with no gene match: 4. Germline CDR1 SGHTA, CDR2 FQGTGA. The CDR3 nucleotides are TGTGCCAGCAGCGCCAGCGGGGGCAACACCGGGGAGCTGTTTTTT. It yields the protein CASSASGGNTGELFF.

Only one count was recorded for this clone. V gene TRBV7-2 combines with J gene TRBJ2-1; 10 bases fit TRBD1. J lost 1 base, V lost 6 bases, and 3 bases had no gene match. The CDR3 is 15 residues long. Germline CDR1 SGHTA, CDR2 FQGNSA. The CDR3 sequence: CASSKGQGSYNEQFF. CDR3 in DNA: TGTGCCAGCAGTAAGGGACAGGGGTCCTACAATGAGCAGTTCTTC.